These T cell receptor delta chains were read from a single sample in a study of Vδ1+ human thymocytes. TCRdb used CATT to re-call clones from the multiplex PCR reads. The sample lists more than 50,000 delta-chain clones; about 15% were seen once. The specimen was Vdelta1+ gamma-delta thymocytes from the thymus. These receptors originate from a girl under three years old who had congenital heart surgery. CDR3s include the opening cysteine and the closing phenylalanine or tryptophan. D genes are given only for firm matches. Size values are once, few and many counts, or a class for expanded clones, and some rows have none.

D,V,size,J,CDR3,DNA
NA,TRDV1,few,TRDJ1,CALGELGPTSGADKLIF,TGTGCTCTTGGGGAACTAGGGCCCACTAGTGGCGCCGATAAACTCATCTTT
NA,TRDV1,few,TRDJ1,CALGVPPTFKYTDKLIF,TGTGCTCTTGGGGTCCCACCTACATTCAAATACACCGATAAACTCATCTTT
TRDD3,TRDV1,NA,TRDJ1,CALGELAPTGLGVYTDKLIF,TGTGCTCTTGGGGAACTAGCGCCAACGGGGCTGGGGGTCTACACCGATAAACTCATCTTT
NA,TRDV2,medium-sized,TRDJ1,CACDPPYGLIF,TGTGCCTGTGACCCCCCCTATGGACTCATCTTT
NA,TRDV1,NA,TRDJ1,CALGEPPVGPGIHTDKLIF,TGTGCTCTTGGGGAACCGCCAGTCGGGCCCGGCATCCACACCGATAAACTCATCTTT
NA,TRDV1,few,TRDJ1,CALGDLGTQIRGADKLIF,TGTGCTCTTGGGGACTTGGGGACCCAGATACGCGGGGCCGATAAACTCATCTTT
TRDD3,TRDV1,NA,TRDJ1,CALGNHTLLTNPILGDKGTDKLIF,TGTGCTCTTGGGAATCATACTCTCCTCACAAACCCAATACTGGGGGATAAGGGCACCGATAAACTCATCTTT
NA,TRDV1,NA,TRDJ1,CALGELSRSRMVLRGTDKLIF,TGTGCTCTTGGGGAACTCTCTCGGAGCCGGATGGTTCTTAGGGGCACCGATAAACTCATCTTT
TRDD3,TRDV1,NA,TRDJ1,CALGELSYDGGTGGTYTDKLIF,TGTGCTCTTGGGGAACTATCCTACGACGGGGGAACTGGGGGAACTTACACCGATAAACTCATCTTT
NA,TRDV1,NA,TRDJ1,CALGAYWPLGELSMYSYTDKLIF,TGTGCTCTTGGGGCCTATTGGCCCCTTGGGGAACTTTCTATGTACTCATACACCGATAAACTCATCTTT
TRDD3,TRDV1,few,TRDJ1,CALGEQSKWLGDYTDKLIF,TGTGCTCTTGGGGAACAAAGTAAGTGGCTGGGGGATTACACCGATAAACTCATCTTT
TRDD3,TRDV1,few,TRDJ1,CALGELKFGVLGGYARYTDKLIF,TGTGCTCTTGGGGAACTAAAGTTCGGGGTTCTTGGGGGATACGCGCGGTACACCGATAAACTCATCTTT
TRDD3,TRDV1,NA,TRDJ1,CALGSLKGPFTSQFGGSEVRTDKLIF,TGTGCTCTTGGGTCCCTTAAGGGTCCCTTTACGTCCCAGTTCGGGGGATCCGAGGTACGCACCGATAAACTCATCTTT
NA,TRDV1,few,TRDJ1,CALGGPLRVLFTDKLIF,TGTGCTCTTGGGGGACCTCTACGGGTTCTCTTCACCGATAAACTCATCTTT
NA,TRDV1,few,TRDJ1,CALGEVAYDGPKTDKLIF,TGTGCTCTTGGGGAAGTTGCCTACGACGGCCCGAAGACCGATAAACTCATCTTT
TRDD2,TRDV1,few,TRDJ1,CALGEPPSYVLERVGGTDKLIF,TGTGCTCTTGGGGAACCACCTTCCTACGTTCTGGAGCGGGTAGGAGGCACCGATAAACTCATCTTT
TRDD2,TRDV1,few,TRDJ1,CALGEPFPTITIDKLIF,TGTGCTCTTGGGGAACCCTTTCCTACCATTACGATCGATAAACTCATCTTT
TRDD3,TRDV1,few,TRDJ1,CARPTRGYAWTDKLIF,TGTGCTCGTCCTACCAGGGGATACGCGTGGACCGATAAACTCATCTTT
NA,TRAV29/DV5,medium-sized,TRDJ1,CAASAGYKLIF,TGTGCAGCAAGCGCCGGTTATAAACTCATCTTT
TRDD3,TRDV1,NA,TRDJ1,CALGVFFPRYWGISYTDKLIF,TGTGCTCTTGGGGTTTTCTTCCCAAGGTACTGGGGGATCTCCTACACCGATAAACTCATCTTT
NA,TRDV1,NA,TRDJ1,CALGGRTSLPVYRAPQYTDKLIF,TGTGCTCTTGGGGGCCGAACCTCACTTCCTGTTTACAGAGCCCCCCAGTACACCGATAAACTCATCTTT
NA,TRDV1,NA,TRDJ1,CALGDCGSTDKLIF,TGTGCTCTTGGGGACTGTGGGTCCACCGATAAACTCATCTTT
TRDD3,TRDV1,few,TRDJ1,CALGEQFRAPILGDTLRTDKLIF,TGTGCTCTTGGGGAACAATTCCGGGCCCCCATACTGGGGGATACGTTACGCACCGATAAACTCATCTTT
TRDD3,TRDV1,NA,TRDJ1,CALGEHLKRGFAYWGIADKLIF,TGTGCTCTTGGGGAACATCTTAAAAGGGGCTTCGCTTACTGGGGGATCGCTGATAAACTCATCTTT
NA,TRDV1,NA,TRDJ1,CALGELPSYLNWGWYTDKLIF,TGTGCTCTTGGGGAACTACCTTCCTACCTCAACTGGGGGTGGTACACCGATAAACTCATCTTT
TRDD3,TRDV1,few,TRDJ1,CALGERLPTITGGSNTDKLIF,TGTGCTCTTGGGGAACGTCTTCCTACCATAACTGGGGGATCGAACACCGATAAACTCATCTTT
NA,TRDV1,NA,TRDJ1,CALGERSCRGPDGYTDKLIF,TGTGCTCTTGGGGAACGATCTTGCAGGGGACCCGACGGGTACACCGATAAACTCATCTTT
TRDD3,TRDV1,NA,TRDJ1,CALGKGPPANWGIQGTDKLIF,TGTGCTCTTGGGAAAGGTCCTCCTGCAAACTGGGGGATACAGGGGACCGATAAACTCATCTTT
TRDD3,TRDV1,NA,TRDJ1,CALGERWDTLPSTFDKLIF,TGTGCTCTTGGGGAACGATGGGATACGCTCCCCTCAACCTTCGATAAACTCATCTTT
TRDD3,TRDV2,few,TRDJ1,CACDSPLLGDHYDKLIF,TGTGCCTGTGACAGCCCCCTTCTGGGGGATCATTACGATAAACTCATCTTT
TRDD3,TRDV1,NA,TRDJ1,CALGPTSSYSRERDWGIGKGDTDKLIF,TGTGCTCTTGGGCCAACATCTTCCTACAGCCGGGAACGGGACTGGGGGATAGGCAAGGGGGACACCGATAAACTCATCTTT
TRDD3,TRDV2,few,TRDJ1,CACDTESGGYARQKTNKLIF,TGTGCCTGTGACACCGAGTCTGGGGGATACGCGAGACAGAAGACCAATAAACTCATCTTT
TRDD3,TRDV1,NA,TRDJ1,CALGEIVPSPGDIGIRGTDKLIF,TGTGCTCTTGGGGAAATTGTTCCGTCGCCGGGGGATATAGGGATACGAGGCACCGATAAACTCATCTTT
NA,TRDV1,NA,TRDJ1,CALGEPGRYTDKLIF,TGTGCTCTTGGGGAGCCCGGTCGCTACACCGATAAACTCATCTTT
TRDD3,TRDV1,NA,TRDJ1,CALGELELPSLGDTDKLIF,TGTGCTCTTGGGGAACTGGAGTTGCCCTCACTGGGGGATACCGATAAACTCATCTTT